Judged by abundance, the clone carrying this TCR beta chain is medium-sized. Its antigen is currently unknown. CDR3 length equals 15 residues. The germline V gene has CDR1 MNHNS and CDR2 SASEGT. Trimming stripped 1 base from V and 0 bases from J, with 10 bases between. Among the patients, none had received any treatment before thyroid surgery. These data belong to a study of metastatic and nonmetastatic thyroid tumors. TCRdb re-called clones via MiXCR from the PCR reads. The repertoire has about 48,000 clones, about 20% of them found once; the top ten carry over 3%. Study-level findings and limits: In blood and tumor, TCR beta diversity was reportedly significantly higher in malignant thyroid tumors than in benign nodules.

Sequenced sample: blood. The rearrangement links TRBV6-1 to TRBJ2-7, with a weak D call TRBD2 (5 bases). The sequence was collected from a male donor with papillary thyroid cancer or a benign thyroid nodule (not recorded which). Some clones in this sample may be carry-over from other donors' samples. CDR3 region: CASSEEDSSSYEQYF. In DNA form, the CDR3 reads TGTGCCAGCAGTGAAGAGGACTCCTCCTCCTACGAGCAGTACTTC.